The source of this T cell receptor beta chain is a study of blood T cell repertoires in COVID-19. About the research overall: The United States, Italy and Spain supplied acute and convalescent COVID-19 samples. T cells, B-cell-depleted T cells, or PBMCs supplied cDNA or gDNA.

Per the authors' pipeline: Cell counts per sample came from amplifying reference gene primers. Using immunoSEQ multiplex PCR, the repertoire was profiled, and TCRdb retains in-frame clones only, with some absent. D and trimming come from the DNA, and the V and J calls and clone size come from that table. The sample lists 100,000 to 150,000 clones, around 83% seen once, with around 9.8% in the top ten. The CDR3 is 16 amino acids. V lost 5 bases and J lost 3; bases outside the gene matches: 6. The germline gives CDR1 LNHDA, CDR2 SQIVND (reference sequence). The material sequenced was peripheral blood. The sequence derives from a man aged 35-49 years with active or convalescent COVID-19. The chain joins TRBV19 to TRBJ2-2; 10 bases map to TRBD2. CDR3 in DNA: TGTGCCAGTAGTCTACTAGCGGGGCATTACACCGGGGAGCTGTTTTTT. Amino acid sequence: CASSLLAGHYTGELFF.